This TCR beta chain is from a study of shared clonotypes between healthy human individuals. Germline V gene data show CDR1 as SGHNT and CDR2 as YYREEE (reference sequence). V gave up 1 base and J gave up 5 bases, with 7 bases separating them. The CDR3 is 13 amino acids. Generated by immunoSEQ multiplex PCR, the TCRdb table keeps only in-frame clones and is missing some. Seen here are about 2.3 million clones, roughly 93% observed once, and the top ten hold under 0.45%. Comments on this clone: Antigen: not known.

The investigators split CD4+ cells into a CD45RA+ naive subset and a CD45RA-negative memory subset. Overall study findings and caveats: Clonotypes not shared had lower generation probabilities than those common to all four donors.

The gene calls are TRBV5-4 and TRBJ2-1; D not resolved. This clonotype was obtained from a young man in good health. Some clones in this sample may be carry-over from other donors' samples. The sample consisted of naive CD4+ T cells from PBMCs. Subset described: CD45RA+ positively selected. The CDR3 DNA follows: TGTGCCAGCAGCTTGACTCCCAACAATGAGCAGTTCTTC. It is translated as CASSLTPNNEQFF. Drawing the rest from reference TRBV5-4 and TRBJ2-1, the complete variable domain is ETGVTQSPTHLIKTRGQQVTLRCSSQSGHNTVSWYQQALGQGPQFIFQYYREEENGRGNFPPRFSGLQFPNYSSELNVNALELDDSALYLCASSLTPNNEQFFGPGTRLTVL.